This TCR beta chain came from a study of response to subunit inactivated influenza vaccine. Broader study findings: The authors offered the suggestion that each seasonal influenza vaccination recruits few new T cells.

Regarding this clonotype: No antigen is known for it.

TCRdb redid the calling of the RT-PCR reads with MiXCR, one entry per CDR3 protein. Among about 780,000 distinct CDR3 sequences, around a sixth were seen once, and the ten largest hold approximately 11%. The germline V gene encodes CDR1 MDHEN and CDR2 SYDVKM. CDR3 length: 15 amino acids. V was shortened by 7 bases and J by 8 bases, with 21 bases between the two germline ends. The sequencing used PBMCs from blood, collected roughly 5 days after vaccination. The clonotype comes from a man aged 45 to 65 who received an inactivated influenza vaccine. The V and J genes are TRBV28 and TRBJ2-1; possibly TRBD1 or TRBD2 for D (5 bases each). CDR3 sequence (DNA): TGTGCCAGCATTCCCGTCGGGGCCCTACGGGATGAGCAGTTCTTC. Translating it yields CASIPVGALRDEQFF.